This T cell receptor beta chain was sequenced during a study of blood T cell repertoires in COVID-19. Study overall: Material from acute and convalescent COVID-19 was sourced from the United States, Italy and Spain. Sources were T cells, B-cell-depleted T cells, or PBMCs; the material itself was cDNA or gDNA.

This CDR3 region has 17 residues. V dropped 5 bases and J dropped 8 bases, with 27 bases sitting between them. Germline V gene sequence: CDR1 MNHNY, CDR2 SVGAGI (reference sequence). Original data processing: By means of reference gene primer amplification, nucleated cell counts were estimated. Using immunoSEQ multiplex PCR, the repertoire was profiled, and TCRdb retains in-frame clones only, with some absent. V and J calls plus clone size are reproduced from that table; the DNA served to infer D and trimming. The table has some 100,000 clones, 84% seen once. This clone has just a few counts. The receptor was isolated from a woman between 50 and 59 years old with acute or convalescent COVID-19. The chain is built from TRBV6-6 and TRBJ1-2; D unclear. Material for sequencing was peripheral blood. CDR3 DNA sequence: TGTGCCAGCAGTCCGATTCTCCGGGTCCTCCGTAAAGGCGGCTACACCTTC. Its translation: CASSPILRVLRKGGYTF.